This TCR beta chain was sequenced during a study of blood T cells in healthy people across ages. Study at large: Roughly one uniquely barcoded beta molecule per two T cells was captured.

This clonotype has a handful of counts. Combining a sample-barcoded 5' primer with a J-beta primer mix, a second PCR ran for roughly 6 to 12 cycles. Each TCR beta cDNA got a 12-nucleotide random molecular identifier. One entry per CDR3 protein, called by TCRdb with MiXCR from the 5' RACE reads. The table records some 1,000,000 distinct CDR3 sequences, roughly 24% of them present only once. Per the germline V gene, CDR1 is DFQATT and CDR2 is SNEGSKA (reference sequence). Germline trimming cut 3 bases from V and 9 bases from J; bases unmatched to any gene: 7. The CDR3 contains 13 residues. This sample was shared with a second study, whose subject was T cells of mothers and their children. Turning to that study: Reverse transcription into cDNA received all extracted RNA, at approximately 1.5 ug per 15 ul. Over 8 million TCR beta CDR3 reads were obtained from each mother, and 3 million to 3.5 million from each child.

The V call is TRBV20-1, the J call TRBJ2-1; TRBD2 agrees at 8 bases. The specimen was blood. The sequence came from a girl aged 2 to 10 in good health. In DNA, the CDR3 is TGCAGTGCTAGGAAGCTCCTAGCGGGTGAGCAGTTCTTC. Its protein is CSARKLLAGEQFF.